The clone carrying this TCR beta chain was seen a handful of times. This record comes from a study of spatial heterogeneity in lung cancer. The wider study: Taken at a median of roughly 23 months after resection, follow-up PBMC samples underwent sequencing when available.

As for time point: blood at routine non-recurrence follow-up after resection. The study sequenced unsorted whole RNA from tumor, nontumor lung or frozen PBMC. The CDR3 is made up of 13 amino acids. V gave up 6 bases and J gave up 7 bases, with 10 bases separating them. Germline V lookup: CDR1 MNHEY, CDR2 SVGAGI. A single record per CDR3 protein comes from TCRdb applying MiXCR to the 5' RACE reads. The sample yields about 50,000 distinct CDR3 sequences, roughly 8.1% seen once. This chain connects TRBV6-5 to TRBJ1-6; D is ambiguous. The material sequenced was PBMCs, taken at follow-up. The source of this sequence is a female donor with early-stage non-small cell lung cancer. This CDR3 reads CASRVRRNSPLHF. CDR3 in DNA: TGTGCCAGCAGAGTTCGAAGGAATTCACCCCTCCACTTT.